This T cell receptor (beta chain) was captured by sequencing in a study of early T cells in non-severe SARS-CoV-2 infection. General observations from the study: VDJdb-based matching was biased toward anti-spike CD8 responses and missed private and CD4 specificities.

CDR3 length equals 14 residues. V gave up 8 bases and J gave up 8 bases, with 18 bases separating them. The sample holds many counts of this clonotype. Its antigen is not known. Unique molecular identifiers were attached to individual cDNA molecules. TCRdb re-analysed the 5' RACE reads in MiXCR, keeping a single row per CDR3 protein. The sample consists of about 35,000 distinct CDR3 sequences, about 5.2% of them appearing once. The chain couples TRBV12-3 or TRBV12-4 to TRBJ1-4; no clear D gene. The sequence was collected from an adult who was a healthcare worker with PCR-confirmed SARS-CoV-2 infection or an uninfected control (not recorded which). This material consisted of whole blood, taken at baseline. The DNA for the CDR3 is TGTGCCAGCTCTGGGCACTCACTCCCGGAAAAACTGTTTTTT. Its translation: CASSGHSLPEKLFF.